These 26 T cell receptor beta chains originate from one sample sequenced in a study of shared clonotypes between healthy human individuals. The data were produced by immunoSEQ multiplex PCR, yet TCRdb's version contains in-frame clones alone and is incomplete. This sample carries 2 million to 3 million clones, more than 80% of them seen once, and the ten largest clones take roughly 0.13%. The sequencing input was naive CD4+ T cells sorted from blood. Subset described: CD45RA+ positively selected. The receptors originated from a man aged 18 to 30 in good health.

The chain carries TRBV5-6 and TRBJ1-2; D is unresolved. Germline CDR1 SGHDT, CDR2 YYEEEE. This CDR3 has 12 amino acids. The V gene lost 4 bases and the J gene lost 7 bases, with 11 bases spanning the gap. In DNA, the CDR3 is TGTGCCAGCAGCGAGGTAACGGGTGGCTACACCTTC. It yields the protein CASSEVTGGYTF.

The chain has TRBV6-1 and TRBJ1-4; a weak D match, TRBD1 (6 bases). The germline V gene encodes CDR1 MNHNS and CDR2 SASEGT. The V gene lost 7 bases and the J gene lost 5 bases, with 14 bases spanning the gap. This CDR3 region has 14 residues. The CDR3 region is CASNPGHSNEKLFF. CDR3 bases: TGTGCCAGCAACCCGGGACACAGCAATGAAAAACTGTTTTTT.

This sequence joins TRBV18 and TRBJ1-1; 8 bases map to TRBD1. There are 17 residues in the CDR3. Germline values: CDR1 KGHSH, CDR2 LQKENI. The ends lost 3 bases at V and 0 bases at J; junction bases unmatched: 9. The CDR3 DNA follows: TGTGCCAGCTCACCTCAGGGGGCGCTTGGAATGAACACTGAAGCTTTCTTT. Protein product: CASSPQGALGMNTEAFF.

The rearrangement uses TRBV28 and TRBJ2-2, with 12 nucleotides matching TRBD2. This CDR3 has 13 amino acids. Germline V lookup: CDR1 MDHEN, CDR2 SYDVKM. Trimming at V came to 8 bases and at J to 8 bases, leaving 3 bases not matched to a gene. The CDR3 coding sequence is TGTGCCAGCCGGACTAGCGGGGCGGGGGAGCTGTTTTTT. Translated: CASRTSGAGELFF.

V gene TRBV5-3 combines with J gene TRBJ1-4, with D possibly matching TRBD1 (5 bases). TRBV5-3 qualifies as an ORF whose function is uncertain. This CDR3 has 17 residues. V lost 4 bases and J 8 bases, leaving 24 bases between the germline ends. The CDR3 is CARSPGGPIGVSEKLFF. The CDR3 bases are TGTGCCAGAAGCCCGGGCGGGCCCATAGGGGTTTCGGAAAAACTGTTTTTT.

This chain's CDR3 is CASSGTDNNSPLHF. The CDR3 DNA is TGTGCCAGCAGCGGGACGGACAATAATTCACCCCTCCACTTT. J is TRBJ1-6 and V is TRBV5-4; possible D gene TRBD1, 5 bases. The V gene lost 4 bases and the J gene lost 5 bases, with 10 bases spanning the gap. There are 14 residues in the CDR3. The germline gives CDR1 SGHNT, CDR2 YYREEE (reference sequence).

V usage is TRBV10-3 and J usage is TRBJ1-1; 9 bases align to TRBD1. There are 13 residues in the CDR3. From germline, CDR1 is ENHRY and CDR2 SYGVKD. Germline trimming cut 8 bases from V and 1 base from J; bases unmatched to any gene: 2. The CDR3 loop reads CAIRTGANTEAFF. The CDR3 bases are TGTGCCATCCGGACAGGGGCGAACACTGAAGCTTTCTTT.

The chain uses TRBV5-3 and TRBJ1-2; D unresolved. TRBV5-3 is classed as an ORF, of uncertain function. Trimming cost V 7 bases and J 6 bases, with 10 bases left between them. The CDR3 sequence is 11 residues long. CDR3 sequence reads: CARRRKDGYTF. The DNA of the CDR3 is TGTGCCAGACGCAGGAAAGATGGCTACACCTTC.

This clone was counted between two and nine times. The chain recombines TRBV19 with TRBJ1-2; D gene uncertain. V was cut by 3 bases and J by 4 bases, with 6 bases left in between. The germline V gene encodes CDR1 LNHDA and CDR2 SQIVND (reference sequence). The CDR3 extends over 12 amino acids. In DNA form, the CDR3 reads TGTGCCAGTAGTATCCCACTCTATGGCTACACCTTC. Residues: CASSIPLYGYTF.

The chain employs TRBV9 and TRBJ2-5; the D gene is possibly TRBD2 (5 bases). Germline V gene lookup returns CDR1 SGDLS and CDR2 YYNGEE. Trimming removed 4 bases at V and 5 bases at J, with 18 bases between. The CDR3 totals 15 residues. CDR3 bases: TGTGCCAGCAGCCCCAGCGGTTACAGTGGGGAGACCCAGTACTTC. It yields the protein CASSPSGYSGETQYF. The complete variable domain, with remaining parts taken from reference TRBV9 and TRBJ2-5, reads DSGVTQTPKHLITATGQRVTLRCSPRSGDLSVYWYQQSLDQGLQFLIQYYNGEERAKGNILERFSAQQFPDLHSELNLSSLELGDSALYFCASSPSGYSGETQYFGPGTRLLVL.

The gene calls are TRBV10-2 and TRBJ1-6, with D hard to call. V gave up 2 bases and J gave up 5 bases, with 4 bases separating them. Germline V lookup: CDR1 WSHSY, CDR2 SAAADI. The CDR3 contains 13 residues. This CDR3 reads CASSEPDNSPLHF. In nucleotides, the CDR3 is TGCGCCAGCAGTGAGCCCGATAATTCACCCCTCCACTTT.

This clone was observed once. The junction differs from germline at one of its ends, possibly a read error. This rearrangement joins TRBV7-7 to TRBJ2-1; 13 positions agree with TRBD2. Germline CDR1 SSHAT, CDR2 FNYEAQ (reference sequence). CDR3 length equals 17 residues. This CDR3 reads CASSLAVGLAGINEQFF. The CDR3 bases are TGTGCTAGCAGCTTAGCCGTGGGACTAGCGGGGATCAATGAGCAGTTCTTC.

Only a few counts were recorded for this clone. V is TRBV29-1 and J is TRBJ1-1; possible D gene TRBD1, 6 bases. The germline V and J ends were trimmed by 8 bases and 7 bases, with 17 bases remaining between them. The germline V gene has CDR1 SQVTM and CDR2 ANQGSEA. The CDR3 spans 12 residues. The CDR3 bases are TGCAGCACACGGGACAACGGGATTGAAGCTTTCTTT. Its protein product is CSTRDNGIEAFF. Combining the CDR3 with reference TRBV29-1 and TRBJ1-1 gives the whole variable domain SAVISQKPSRDICQRGTSLTIQCQVDSQVTMMFWYRQQPGQSLTLIATANQGSEATYESGFVIDKFPISRPNLTFSTLTVSNMSPEDSSIYLCSTRDNGIEAFFGQGTRLTVV.

A note on this clone: Additional DNA sequences in this sample encode the identical CDR3. For the CDR3, the DNA is TGCGCCAGCAGCTTAACAGGAGATCAGCCCCAGCATTTT. It yields the protein CASSLTGDQPQHF. The rearrangement uses TRBV5-1 and TRBJ1-5, with D possibly TRBD1 on 5 matching bases. V gave up 2 bases and J gave up 5 bases, with 8 bases separating them. Germline V lookup: CDR1 SGHRS, CDR2 YFSETQ. The CDR3 totals 13 residues.

The chain links TRBV15 to TRBJ2-1, with D possibly matching TRBD2 (6 bases). CDR3 length equals 16 residues. Germline values: CDR1 LNHNV, CDR2 YYDKDF (reference sequence). V was cut by 5 bases and J by 0 bases, with 14 bases left in between. CDR3: CATSRHGGSSYNEQFF. CDR3 nucleotides: TGTGCCACCAGCCGCCATGGGGGGAGCTCCTACAATGAGCAGTTCTTC.

V and J are TRBV18 and TRBJ1-5; D unresolved. The V gene's germline CDR1 is KGHSH and CDR2 LQKENI. CDR3 length: 17 residues. V was shortened by 0 bases and J by 1 base, with 13 bases between the two germline ends. This CDR3 reads CASSPPKGPGSNQPQHF. In DNA form, the CDR3 reads TGTGCCAGCTCACCACCGAAAGGGCCGGGGAGCAATCAGCCCCAGCATTTT.

J is TRBJ2-7 and V is TRBV15, with D possibly TRBD1 on 6 matching bases. The CDR3 sequence is 17 residues long. The ends were cut back, 0 bases at V and 3 bases at J, with 18 bases in the middle. Germline V lookup: CDR1 LNHNV, CDR2 YYDKDF (reference sequence). The chain's CDR3 is CATSRDSAGTRLYEQYF. CDR3 nucleotides: TGTGCCACCAGCAGAGATTCCGCCGGGACAAGACTCTACGAGCAGTACTTC.

CDR3 residues: CSVEDQWQNEKLFF. The CDR3 DNA follows: TGCAGCGTTGAAGATCAGTGGCAGAATGAAAAACTGTTTTTT. The gene calls are TRBV29-1 and TRBJ1-4; the D is unclear. Per the germline V gene, CDR1 is SQVTM and CDR2 is ANQGSEA. V was clipped by 0 bases and J by 5 bases, with 10 bases between them. This CDR3 is built from 14 residues.

V and J are TRBV6-5 and TRBJ2-1, with D possibly being TRBD1 (6 bases). V lost 0 bases and J 0 bases, leaving 9 bases between the germline ends. This CDR3 has 16 amino acids. CDR1 and CDR2 (germline): MNHEY, SVGAGI. CDR3 protein: CASSYSRGFSYNEQFF. The CDR3 DNA sequence: TGTGCCAGCAGTTACTCGAGGGGGTTCTCCTACAATGAGCAGTTCTTC.

The gene calls are TRBV6-6 and TRBJ2-7, with 10 bases that match TRBD2. Trimming at V came to 5 bases and at J to 6 bases, leaving 4 bases not matched to a gene. Germline V gene lookup returns CDR1 MNHNY and CDR2 SVGAGI (reference sequence). CDR3 size: 13 residues. For the CDR3, the DNA is TGTGCCAGCAGTAGCGGGAGGGACCTCGAGCAGTACTTC. This codes for CASSSGRDLEQYF.

This clone was seen only once. This chain connects TRBV6-5 to TRBJ1-2, with 9 bases lining up with TRBD1. Unmatched junction bases numbered 2, after V lost 2 bases and J lost 4 bases. The CDR3 totals 14 residues. Looked up from germline, CDR1 is MNHEY and CDR2 is SVGAGI. In nucleotides, the CDR3 is TGTGCCAGCAGTTACGGACAGGGGCTCTATGGCTACACCTTC. Translated: CASSYGQGLYGYTF.

This clone appeared once. Other DNA sequences of this sample code for an identical CDR3. The rearrangement joins TRBV9 to TRBJ2-3, with D unclear. The germline CDR1 and CDR2 sequences are SGDLS and YYNGEE. The CDR3 covers 13 residues. Trimming removed 4 bases at V and 0 bases at J, with 6 bases between. CDR3 sequence: CASSSGSTDTQYF. As DNA, the CDR3 is TGTGCCAGCAGCTCCGGGAGCACAGATACGCAGTATTTT.

The chain links TRBV30 to TRBJ1-5; perhaps TRBD1 as D (6 bases). The length of the CDR3 is 12 residues. CDR1 is GTSNPN and CDR2 is SVGIG in the germline V gene (reference sequence). V shed 3 bases and J shed 7 bases, with 10 bases lying between them. CDR3 DNA: TGTGCCTGGAGCCTACAGGGACAGCCCCAGCATTTT. Translating it yields CAWSLQGQPQHF.

The genes are TRBV18 and TRBJ2-5; perhaps TRBD2 as D (5 bases). The CDR3 covers 15 residues. Trimming cost V 1 base and J 1 base, with 10 bases left between them. CDR1 and CDR2 from the germline V gene are KGHSH and LQKENI. The CDR3 bases are TGTGCCAGCTCACCACTACAGCGGCTCCAAGAGACCCAGTACTTC. It is translated as CASSPLQRLQETQYF.

This clone was found once. The V call is TRBV11-3, the J call TRBJ2-2; TRBD1 or TRBD2 may be the D gene (6 bases each). Trimming removed 5 bases at V and 3 bases at J, with 25 bases between. The CDR3 loop spans 19 amino acids. The germline CDR1 and CDR2 sequences are SGHNT and YENEEA. CDR3 sequence reads: CASSQRKPDIRGDTGELFF. The CDR3 bases are TGTGCCAGCAGCCAACGAAAACCAGACATAAGGGGGGACACCGGGGAGCTGTTTTTT.

The chain uses TRBV30 and TRBJ2-3; 13 bases are a match to TRBD2. Germline V gene data show CDR1 as GTSNPN and CDR2 as SVGIG (reference sequence). J was trimmed by 10 bases and V by 8 bases; bases with no gene match: 9. The CDR3 totals 13 residues. CDR3 coding DNA: TGTGCCCGACTAGCGGGAGGCGGAGGAGCGCAGTATTTT. Amino acids: CARLAGGGGAQYF. Complete variable domain (other parts from reference TRBV30 and TRBJ2-3): SQTIHQWPATLVQPVGSPLSLECTVEGTSNPNLYWYRQAAGRGLQLLFYSVGIGQISSEVPQNLSASRPQDRQFILSSKKLLLSDSGFYLCARLAGGGGAQYFGPGTRLTVL.